The 19 T cell receptor beta chains presented below share a single source sample, sequenced in a study of OX40 agonist ivuxolimab in advanced cancers. Some clones are missing from TCRdb's copy, which holds only in-frame ones; the method was immunoSEQ multiplex PCR. The data hold approximately 57,000 clones, with over 70% observed a single time. This sample comprised CD4+ or CD8+ T cells sorted from blood, obtained in a trial of the OX40 agonist ivuxolimab. Receptors were obtained from an adult with an advanced solid tumor such as melanoma, head and neck, liver or kidney cancer.

The chain recombines TRBV6-1 with TRBJ1-1; TRBD1 matches at 7 bases. The length of the CDR3 is 14 residues. J was trimmed by 4 bases and V by 7 bases; bases with no gene match: 9. Germline CDR1 reads MNHNS; CDR2 reads SASEGT. As DNA, the CDR3 is TGTGCCAGCATCAACAGGGGCGGGGGCACTGAAGCTTTCTTT. Amino acid sequence: CASINRGGGTEAFF.

DNA of the CDR3: TGTGCCAGCAGCTTAGCGGCAGGAAGCTCTGGAAACACCATATATTTT. Amino acid sequence: CASSLAAGSSGNTIYF. This chain joins TRBV7-9 and TRBJ1-3, with no clear D. This CDR3 contains 16 residues. The germline CDR1 and CDR2 sequences are SEHNR and FQNEAQ (reference sequence). V dropped 0 bases and J dropped 0 bases, with 9 bases sitting between them.

This clone has only one observation. The V call is TRBV18, the J call TRBJ2-3; D not certain. CDR1 is KGHSH and CDR2 is LQKENI in the germline V gene. This CDR3 has 13 amino acids. V was clipped by 6 bases and J by 2 bases, with 9 bases between them. The CDR3 bases are TGTGCCAGCTCCCCCGGGTTCACAGATACGCAGTATTTT. It yields the protein CASSPGFTDTQYF.

This chain links TRBV28 with TRBJ1-4, with D uncertain. Trimming stripped 7 bases from V and 4 bases from J, with 16 bases between. From germline, CDR1 is MDHEN and CDR2 SYDVKM. The CDR3 runs to 15 residues. Written as DNA, the CDR3 is TGTGCCAGCACCCCTCCGGGGAGGATTAATGAAAAACTGTTTTTT. It encodes CASTPPGRINEKLFF.

V is TRBV15 and J is TRBJ1-2, with D perhaps TRBD1 (6 bases). Trimming pared 4 bases from V and 4 bases from J, leaving 13 bases between. The germline gives CDR1 LNHNV, CDR2 YYDKDF (reference sequence). The CDR3 is 14 amino acids. The CDR3 DNA sequence: TGTGCCACCAGCATGGCCAAAGGGGGCTATGGCTACACCTTC. Protein: CATSMAKGGYGYTF.

The genes are TRBV14 and TRBJ2-3, with 10 nucleotides matching TRBD1. J lost 4 bases, V lost 5 bases, and 9 bases had no gene match. Germline V gives CDR1 SGHDN, CDR2 FVKESK. CDR3 length: 16 amino acids. Here the CDR3 reads CASSWDRGKGADTQYF. In DNA, the CDR3 is TGTGCCAGCAGCTGGGACAGGGGAAAGGGAGCAGATACGCAGTATTTT.

This chain uses TRBV5-6 with TRBJ1-1; D might be TRBD1 (5 bases). Germline CDR1 reads SGHDT; CDR2 reads YYEEEE. The CDR3 is 13 amino acids. V was trimmed by 1 base and J by 6 bases, leaving 10 bases between them. Here the CDR3 DNA reads TGTGCCAGCAGCTTGTATCTGGGGCCTGAAGCTTTCTTT. Its protein is CASSLYLGPEAFF.

The chain combines TRBV7-2 with TRBJ2-2; no definite D call. The CDR3 consists of 15 residues. Germline assignment: CDR1 SGHTA and CDR2 FQGNSA. V was cut by 0 bases and J by 4 bases, with 9 bases left in between. In DNA form, the CDR3 reads TGTGCCAGCAGCTTAGCCCCCGGATCCACCGGGGAGCTGTTTTTT. Its protein product is CASSLAPGSTGELFF.

This clone appeared a few times. The rearrangement links TRBV29-1 to TRBJ2-3; no clear D gene. The CDR3 has 14 amino acids. Trimming shortened V by 4 bases and J by 0 bases, and 11 bases separated the two germline ends. Germline CDR1 reads SQVTM; CDR2 reads ANQGSEA. CDR3 DNA sequence: TGCAGCGTTGTGTCGCAGGTCAGCACAGATACGCAGTATTTT. Translated, it gives CSVVSQVSTDTQYF.

The rearrangement uses TRBV7-9 and TRBJ1-2, with 7 positions matching TRBD1. V was clipped by 3 bases and J by 8 bases; unmatched bases: 9. The CDR3 spans 14 residues. Germline V gene sequence: CDR1 SEHNR, CDR2 FQNEAQ (reference sequence). CDR3 coding DNA: TGTGCCAGCAGCTTCCTCGAGGGGGCAGGGGGCTACACCTTC. It yields the protein CASSFLEGAGGYTF.

The chain joins TRBV28 to TRBJ2-1; the match to TRBD2 covers 10 bases. Trimming took 4 bases from V and 5 from J; bases not matched to a gene: 8. Germline V gene data show CDR1 as MDHEN and CDR2 as SYDVKM. This CDR3 is built from 16 residues. DNA of the CDR3: TGTGCCAGCAGTTCTCCGACTAGCGGGTCTCACAATGAGCAGTTCTTC. This encodes CASSSPTSGSHNEQFF.

The chain couples TRBV27 to TRBJ2-4; maybe TRBD1 (6 bases). CDR1 and CDR2 from the germline V gene are MNHEY and SMNVEV (reference sequence). This CDR3 is built from 17 residues. V lost 4 bases to trimming and J lost 5 bases, with 21 bases between them. CDR3 loop: CASSSPPGHLTQNIQYF. The CDR3 DNA sequence: TGTGCCAGCAGTTCCCCACCGGGACATTTAACCCAAAACATTCAGTACTTC.

This clone was seen more than once but under ten times. This sequence joins TRBV21-1 and TRBJ1-2. TRBV21-1 is listed as a pseudogene. This CDR3 comprises 12 residues. In nucleotides, the CDR3 is TGTGCCAGCAGCAACCTCGTCTATGGCTACACCTTC. Translating gives CASSNLVYGYTF.

The chain joins TRBV27 to TRBJ1-2; TRBD1 is a possible D gene (5 bases). V dropped 5 bases and J dropped 4 bases, with 14 bases sitting between them. This CDR3 is built from 14 residues. Germline V gene lookup returns CDR1 MNHEY and CDR2 SMNVEV (reference sequence). CDR3 protein: CASSRAGWGYGYTF. For the CDR3, the DNA is TGTGCCAGCAGTCGGGCAGGGTGGGGCTATGGCTACACCTTC.

This chain links TRBV5-1 with TRBJ2-1; 7 nucleotides match TRBD2. The CDR3 covers 19 residues. Germline V gene lookup returns CDR1 SGHRS and CDR2 YFSETQ. V shed 3 bases, J shed 0 bases, and the junction held 15 bases outside the gene matches. CDR3 region: CASSWISPSGGSSYNEQFF. In DNA, the CDR3 is TGCGCCAGCAGCTGGATCTCCCCCTCGGGCGGGAGCTCCTACAATGAGCAGTTCTTC.

The chain carries TRBV30 and TRBJ2-7; D is possibly TRBD2 (6 bases). The germline gives CDR1 GTSNPN, CDR2 SVGIG (reference sequence). The CDR3 extends over 15 amino acids. The V gene lost 3 bases and the J gene lost 0 bases, with 15 bases spanning the gap. Here the CDR3 reads CAWRRIGSRSYEQYF. DNA of the CDR3: TGTGCCTGGAGACGGATCGGGAGCCGCTCCTACGAGCAGTACTTC.

This clone is a singleton in its sample. This rearrangement joins TRBV7-2 to TRBJ2-3; 7 bases are shared with TRBD2. Trimming cost V 1 base and J 4 bases; bases outside gene matches: 5. The CDR3 extends over 15 amino acids. Germline V gene data show CDR1 as SGHTA and CDR2 as FQGNSA. The CDR3 here is CASSLGGGYSDTQYF. The CDR3 DNA reads TGTGCCAGCAGCTTAGGGGGGGGTTATTCAGATACGCAGTATTTT.

A note on this clone: The sample has other DNA sequences that encode this CDR3 too. The chain employs TRBV6-6 and TRBJ2-5, with D possibly TRBD1 on 6 matching bases. The CDR3 is 13 amino acids. Germline V CDR1 and CDR2: MNHNY, SVGAGI (reference sequence). The V end lost 8 bases, the J end lost 4 bases, and 14 bases lay between the germline ends. The CDR3 is CASHRDIRETQYF. CDR3 nucleotide sequence: TGTGCCAGCCACCGGGACATAAGAGAGACCCAGTACTTC.

This chain links TRBV19 with TRBJ1-4; TRBD1 is a possible D gene (5 bases). The CDR3 is 14 amino acids. V was clipped by 7 bases and J by 7 bases, with 16 bases between them. Germline loops: CDR1 LNHDA, CDR2 SQIVND (reference sequence). CDR3 nucleotides: TGTGCCAGTACCTTGACAGCCGCCGGTGAAAAACTGTTTTTT. It specifies CASTLTAAGEKLFF.